These 15 T cell receptor beta chains share one sample of origin, sequenced in a study of blood T cells in healthy people across ages. Next came a second PCR, run for about 7 to 12 cycles, which used a sample-barcoded 5' primer along with a J-beta primer mix. TCRdb independently ran MiXCR on the 5' RACE reads; one entry per CDR3 protein. Of about 640,000 distinct CDR3 sequences detected, less than 35% appear once; the ten largest clones hold 15% to 19%. The sample comprised blood. The receptors here all came from a woman older than 75 in good health.

The table lists this clonotype with many counts. This chain links TRBV20-1 with TRBJ2-1; TRBD2 aligns across 10 bases. This CDR3 comprises 14 residues. The trim removed 0 bases at V and 7 bases at J, leaving 3 bases unmatched. Germline CDR1 reads DFQATT; CDR2 reads SNEGSKA (reference sequence). The chain's CDR3 is CSARDSGGLNEQFF. The CDR3 DNA is TGCAGTGCTAGAGATAGCGGGGGGCTGAATGAGCAGTTCTTC.

This clonotype was found once. One end of the junction does not line up with germline, which may come from a read error. The chain employs TRBV6-5 and TRBJ2-1; D is uncertain. This CDR3 is 15 amino acids long. CDR1 is MNHEY, CDR2 SVGAGI, per germline. CDR3 amino acids: CVSRYRPGQNNEQFF. The CDR3 DNA sequence: TGTGTCAGCAGGTATCGACCGGGCCAAAACAATGAGCAGTTCTTC.

This clonotype was found many times. The chain couples TRBV7-2 to TRBJ1-5; D possibly corresponds to TRBD1 (5 bases). Trimming cost V 6 bases and J 1 base, with 10 bases left between them. CDR3 length equals 14 residues. Germline lookup yields CDR1 SGHTA and CDR2 FQGNSA. CDR3 DNA sequence: TGTGCCAGCAGACCTAACAGGAGCAATCAGCCCCAGCATTTT. Protein: CASRPNRSNQPQHF.

There are many counts of this clonotype. The chain recombines TRBV20-1 with TRBJ2-3; D ambiguous. Germline assignment: CDR1 DFQATT and CDR2 SNEGSKA (reference sequence). V lost 6 bases, J lost 6 bases, and 13 bases lay in between. The length of the CDR3 is 12 residues. The CDR3 bases are TGCAGTGCCGACCGAAAGTTGGATACGCAGTATTTT. It codes for CSADRKLDTQYF.

On this clonotype itself: This may come from a read error, since a much larger clone is one base off. The chain links TRBV15 to TRBJ1-5; the D gene is possibly TRBD1 (5 bases). V lost 1 base, J lost 7 bases, and 11 bases lay in between. The CDR3 contains 14 residues. Germline CDR1 LNHNV, CDR2 YYDKDF (reference sequence). CDR3 region: CATSRVRGRQPQHF. Here the CDR3 DNA reads TGTGCCACCAGCAGAGTACGGGGCCGGCAGCCCCAGCATTTT.

This chain joins TRBV18 and TRBJ2-5, with 8 bases matching TRBD1. V lost 6 bases to trimming and J lost 7 bases; unmatched junction nucleotides: 13. Germline V gives CDR1 KGHSH, CDR2 LQKENI. This CDR3 spans 15 amino acids. CDR3 region: CASSQQGTGEGTQYF. The CDR3 nucleotides are TGTGCCAGCTCGCAGCAAGGGACAGGAGAGGGGACCCAGTACTTC.

This clonotype was recorded at least ten times. The CDR3, as DNA: TGTGCCAGCAGTTACAAGGGGGAAACCTACAATGAGCAGTTCTTC. It encodes CASSYKGETYNEQFF. The rearrangement joins TRBV6-5 to TRBJ2-1, with a tentative D call TRBD1 (6 bases). The CDR3 length is 15 residues. Germline CDR1 is MNHEY and CDR2 is SVGAGI. V lost 2 bases and J 2 bases, leaving 10 bases between the germline ends.

This clonotype was seen more than once but under ten times. This chain connects TRBV28 to TRBJ2-5, with D unclear. Matching the DNA end better, TRBJ2-7 makes the J call doubtful. In germline, CDR1 is MDHEN, CDR2 SYDVKM. The CDR3 spans 15 residues. The CDR3 coding sequence is TGTGCCAGCACGCCCCCCTCCGGCCCTGAGTCCGAGCAGTACTTC. Translating it yields CASTPPSGPESEQYF.

J is TRBJ2-2 and V is TRBV4-3; D remains ambiguous. Germline assignment: CDR1 LGHNA and CDR2 YSLEER. V was pared by 0 bases and J by 1 base, with 6 bases between. The CDR3 has 15 amino acids. CDR3 loop: CASSQDGRNTGELFF. The CDR3 DNA is TGCGCCAGCAGCCAAGATGGAAGGAACACCGGGGAGCTGTTTTTT.

This clonotype has ten or more counts. The chain couples TRBV20-1 to TRBJ2-7; 11 nucleotides match TRBD2. With V trimmed by 5 bases and J by 0 bases, 6 bases remained unmatched. The length of the CDR3 is 15 residues. The V gene's germline CDR1 is DFQATT and CDR2 SNEGSKA (reference sequence). The CDR3 coding sequence is TGCAGTGCTCCGTCGACTAGCGGGGCCTCCTACGAGCAGTACTTC. Translating it yields CSAPSTSGASYEQYF.

In this sample, this clonotype turned up many times. The genes are TRBV6-2 or TRBV6-3 and TRBJ2-3; TRBD2 might be the D (7 bases). There are 18 residues in the CDR3. Germline V gives CDR1 MNHEY, CDR2 SVGEGT. V lost 8 bases to trimming and J lost 1 base, with 25 bases between them. CDR3 DNA: TGTGCCAGCCGACCGGCTCCGATAAACGGGGGGCGCACAGATACGCAGTATTTT. Its protein product is CASRPAPINGGRTDTQYF.

This clonotype was detected ten times or more. The chain is built from TRBV20-1 and TRBJ1-6, with a weak D call TRBD1 (5 bases). In germline, CDR1 is DFQATT, CDR2 SNEGSKA (reference sequence). The CDR3 covers 15 residues. Between the trimmed V and J ends, which lost 1 base and 5 bases, there was a span of 12 bases. The CDR3 reads CSARGGGSDNSPLHF. The CDR3 coding sequence is TGCAGTGCTAGAGGGGGGGGTTCGGATAATTCACCCCTCCACTTT.

Only a few counts were recorded for this clonotype. The chain links TRBV20-1 to TRBJ1-4, with D possibly being TRBD1 (6 bases). The germline gives CDR1 DFQATT, CDR2 SNEGSKA (reference sequence). Trimming took 6 bases from V and 10 from J, leaving 21 bases between them. The CDR3 has 14 residues. The CDR3 sequence is CSAEVTGLEGKLFF. As DNA, the CDR3 is TGCAGTGCAGAGGTTACAGGGCTTGAGGGAAAACTGTTTTTT.

V and J are TRBV7-2 and TRBJ2-5; D gene uncertain. The V and J ends lost 5 bases and 5 bases respectively, with 12 bases between them. CDR1 is SGHTA and CDR2 is FQGNSA in the germline V gene. The CDR3 length is 13 residues. Written as DNA, the CDR3 is TGTGCCAGCAGCCGAGACTGGCTGGAGACCCAGTACTTC. As protein: CASSRDWLETQYF.

This chain connects TRBV14 to TRBJ2-1; 9 bases match TRBD1. Germline values: CDR1 SGHDN, CDR2 FVKESK. CDR3 length equals 15 residues. Trimming removed 6 bases from V and 8 bases from J; junction bases left unmatched: 11. The DNA for the CDR3 is TGTGCCAGCAGTCGGCCGGGACAGGGTGTATATGAGCAGTTCTTC. Translating it yields CASSRPGQGVYEQFF.